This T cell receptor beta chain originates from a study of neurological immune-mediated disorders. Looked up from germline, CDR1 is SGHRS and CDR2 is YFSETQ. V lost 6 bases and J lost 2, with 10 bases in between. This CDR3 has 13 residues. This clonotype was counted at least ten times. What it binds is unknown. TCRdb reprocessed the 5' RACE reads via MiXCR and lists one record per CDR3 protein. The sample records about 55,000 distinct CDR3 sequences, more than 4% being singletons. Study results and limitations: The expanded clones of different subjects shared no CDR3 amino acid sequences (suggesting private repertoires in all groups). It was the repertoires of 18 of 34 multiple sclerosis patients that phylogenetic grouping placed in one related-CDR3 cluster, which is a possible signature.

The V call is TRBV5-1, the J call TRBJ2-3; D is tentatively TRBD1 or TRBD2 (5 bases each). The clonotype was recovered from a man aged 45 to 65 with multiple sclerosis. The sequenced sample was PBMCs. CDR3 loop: CASTGTFTDTQYF. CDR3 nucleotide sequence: TGCGCCAGCACCGGGACCTTCACAGATACGCAGTATTTT.